This T cell receptor beta chain was sequenced for a study of cytomegalovirus exposure and HLA in healthy donors. The PCR contained 60 Vbeta and 13 Jbeta primers. Assay: immunoSEQ multiplex PCR; the TCRdb copy retains only in-frame clones and omits some. The sample holds approximately 76,000 clones, over 55% seen once. Note on this clone: Its target is unknown.

The ends were cut back, 4 bases at V and 7 bases at J, with 13 bases in the middle. The CDR3 consists of 13 residues. CDR1 is SEHNR, CDR2 FQNEAQ, per germline (reference sequence). Notes on the study in general: An assumption of roughly uniform sequencing depth across donors underlay the presence/absence analyses. The listing of roughly 160 TCR beta chains classed them as cytomegalovirus-associated. Data from an earlier analysis indicated that most TCR beta V segments were productive either about 87% or about 30% of the time. In the analysis, some V segments, TRBV6-2 and TRBV6-3 included, were excluded as indistinguishable.

This TCR derives from a man aged 25-45 years in good health and CMV-seropositive. Sequencing was carried out using PBMCs. The V gene is TRBV7-9, the J gene TRBJ2-5; a possible D gene is TRBD1 (5 bases). CDR3 in DNA: TGTGCCAGCAGCTCCTCAGGGTCCGGGACCCAGTACTTC. It translates to CASSSSGSGTQYF.